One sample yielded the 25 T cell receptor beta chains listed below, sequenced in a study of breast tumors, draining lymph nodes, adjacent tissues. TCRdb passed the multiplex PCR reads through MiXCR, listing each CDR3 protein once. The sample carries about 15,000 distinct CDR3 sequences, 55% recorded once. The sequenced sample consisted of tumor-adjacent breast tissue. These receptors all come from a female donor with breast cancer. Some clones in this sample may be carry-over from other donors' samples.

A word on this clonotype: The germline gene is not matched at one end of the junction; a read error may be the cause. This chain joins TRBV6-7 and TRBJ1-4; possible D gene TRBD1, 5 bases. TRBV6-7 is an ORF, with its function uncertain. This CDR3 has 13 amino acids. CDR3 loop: CATSGGIHEKLFF. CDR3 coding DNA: TGTGCCACCAGTGGGGGGATCCATGAAAAACTGTTTTTT.

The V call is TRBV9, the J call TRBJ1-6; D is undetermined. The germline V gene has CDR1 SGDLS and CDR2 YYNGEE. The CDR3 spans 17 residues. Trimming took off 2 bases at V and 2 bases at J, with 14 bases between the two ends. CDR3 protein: CASSVGGGSTYNSPLHF. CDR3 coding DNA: TGTGCCAGCAGCGTGGGCGGAGGTAGCACCTATAATTCACCCCTCCACTTT.

CDR3 DNA sequence: TGCGCCAGCAGCCAATCAGCGAGGTCCTACAATGAGCAGTTCTTC. Amino acids: CASSQSARSYNEQFF. The V gene is TRBV4-3, the J gene TRBJ2-1, with D unclear. Germline V gene data show CDR1 as LGHNA and CDR2 as YSLEER. The CDR3 totals 15 residues. V gave up 2 bases and J gave up 1 base, with 9 bases separating them.

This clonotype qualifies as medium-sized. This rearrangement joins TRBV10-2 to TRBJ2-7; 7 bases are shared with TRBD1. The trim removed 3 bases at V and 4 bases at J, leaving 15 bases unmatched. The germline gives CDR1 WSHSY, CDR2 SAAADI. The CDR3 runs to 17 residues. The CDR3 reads CASSDPTQTGTLYEQYF. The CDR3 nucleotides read TGCGCCAGCAGTGATCCAACCCAGACAGGGACGTTATACGAGCAGTACTTC.

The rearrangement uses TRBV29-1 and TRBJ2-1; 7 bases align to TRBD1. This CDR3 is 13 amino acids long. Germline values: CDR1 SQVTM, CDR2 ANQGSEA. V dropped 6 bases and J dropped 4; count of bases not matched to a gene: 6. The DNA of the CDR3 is TGCAGCGTGTCCTTGACAGGGTACAATGAGCAGTTCTTC. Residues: CSVSLTGYNEQFF.

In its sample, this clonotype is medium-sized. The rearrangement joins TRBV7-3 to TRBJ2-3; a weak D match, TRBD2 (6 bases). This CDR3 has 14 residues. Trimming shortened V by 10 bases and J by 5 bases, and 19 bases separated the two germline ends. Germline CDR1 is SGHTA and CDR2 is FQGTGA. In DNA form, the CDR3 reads TGTGCCACCTCCCGGACGGGAGTGGGAGATACGCAGTATTTT. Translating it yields CATSRTGVGDTQYF.

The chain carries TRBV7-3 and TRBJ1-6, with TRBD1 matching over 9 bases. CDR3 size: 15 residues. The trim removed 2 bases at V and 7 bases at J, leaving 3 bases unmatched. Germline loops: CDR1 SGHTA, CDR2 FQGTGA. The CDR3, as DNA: TGTGCCAGCAGCTTAGGTGGACAGGGGAATTCACCCCTCCACTTT. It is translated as CASSLGGQGNSPLHF. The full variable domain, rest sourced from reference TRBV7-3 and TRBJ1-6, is GAGVSQTPSNKVTEKGKYVELRCDPISGHTALYWYRQSLGQGPEFLIYFQGTGAADDSGLPNDRFFAVRPEGSVSTLKIQRTERGDSAVYLCASSLGGQGNSPLHFGNGTRLTVT.

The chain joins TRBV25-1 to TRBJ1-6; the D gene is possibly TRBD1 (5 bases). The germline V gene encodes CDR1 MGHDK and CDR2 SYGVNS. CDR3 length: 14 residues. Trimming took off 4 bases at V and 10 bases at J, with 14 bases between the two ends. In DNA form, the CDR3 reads TGTGCCAGCAGTGCAGGGACCGACACCTCACCCCTCCACTTT. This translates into CASSAGTDTSPLHF.

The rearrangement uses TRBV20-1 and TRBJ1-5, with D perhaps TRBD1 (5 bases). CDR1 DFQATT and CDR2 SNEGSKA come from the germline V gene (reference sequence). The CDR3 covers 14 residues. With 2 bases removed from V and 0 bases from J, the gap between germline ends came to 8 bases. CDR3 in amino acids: CSARRQGSNQPQHF. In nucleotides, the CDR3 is TGCAGTGCTAGAAGGCAGGGTAGCAATCAGCCCCAGCATTTT.

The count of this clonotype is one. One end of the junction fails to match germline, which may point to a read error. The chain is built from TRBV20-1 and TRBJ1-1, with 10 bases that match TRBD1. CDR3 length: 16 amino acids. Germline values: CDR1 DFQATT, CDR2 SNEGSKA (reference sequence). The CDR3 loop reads CSARETGGGPTAEAFF. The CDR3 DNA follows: TGCAGTGCTAGGGAGACAGGGGGCGGCCCCACCGCTGAAGCCTTCTTT.

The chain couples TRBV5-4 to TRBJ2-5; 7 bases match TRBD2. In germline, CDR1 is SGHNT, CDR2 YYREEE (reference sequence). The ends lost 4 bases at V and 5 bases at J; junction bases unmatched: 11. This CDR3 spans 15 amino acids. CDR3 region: CASSPNPGGGETQYF. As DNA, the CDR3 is TGTGCCAGCAGCCCCAACCCTGGGGGAGGGGAGACCCAGTACTTC.

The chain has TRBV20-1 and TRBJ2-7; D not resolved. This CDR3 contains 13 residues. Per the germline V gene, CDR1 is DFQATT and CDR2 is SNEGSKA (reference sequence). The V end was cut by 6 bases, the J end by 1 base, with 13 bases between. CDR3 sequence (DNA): TGCAGTGCCAACTTTCAAGGATCCTACGAGCAGTACTTC. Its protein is CSANFQGSYEQYF.

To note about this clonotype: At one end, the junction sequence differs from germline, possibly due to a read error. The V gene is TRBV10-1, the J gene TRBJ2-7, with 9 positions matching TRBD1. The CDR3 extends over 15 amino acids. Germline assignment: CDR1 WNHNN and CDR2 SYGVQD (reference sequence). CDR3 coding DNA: TGCGCCAGCAGTGACGGACAGGGGAAACCCTACGAGAAGTACTTC. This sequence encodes CASSDGQGKPYEKYF.

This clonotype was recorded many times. CDR3 in DNA: TGCGCCAGCAGTTCCGGACAGGCGAACACCGGGGAGCTGTTTTTT. Amino acid sequence: CASSSGQANTGELFF. V usage is TRBV5-1 and J usage is TRBJ2-2; TRBD1 aligns across 7 bases. The J segment lost 0 bases and the V segment lost 5 bases, leaving 4 bases of the junction unmatched. The CDR3 spans 15 residues. CDR1 is SGHRS, CDR2 YFSETQ, per germline.

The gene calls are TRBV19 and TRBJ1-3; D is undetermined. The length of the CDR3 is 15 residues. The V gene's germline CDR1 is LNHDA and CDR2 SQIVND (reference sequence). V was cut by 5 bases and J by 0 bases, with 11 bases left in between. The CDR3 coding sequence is TGTGCCAGTAGTGTTTCGGCAGGCTCTGGAAACACCATATATTTT. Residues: CASSVSAGSGNTIYF.

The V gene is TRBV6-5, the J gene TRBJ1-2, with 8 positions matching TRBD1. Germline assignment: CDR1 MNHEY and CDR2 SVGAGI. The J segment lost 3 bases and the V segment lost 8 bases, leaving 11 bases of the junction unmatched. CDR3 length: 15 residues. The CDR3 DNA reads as TGTGCCAGCGGTCAGACGTGGGGACAGGACTATGGCTACACCTTC. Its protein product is CASGQTWGQDYGYTF.

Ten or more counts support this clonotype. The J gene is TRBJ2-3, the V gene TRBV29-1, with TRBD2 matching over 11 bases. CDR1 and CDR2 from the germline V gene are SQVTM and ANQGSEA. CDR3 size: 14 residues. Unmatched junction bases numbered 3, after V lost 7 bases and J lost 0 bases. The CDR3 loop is CSGRLAGSTDTQYF. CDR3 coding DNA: TGCAGCGGTAGACTAGCGGGGAGCACAGATACGCAGTATTTT.

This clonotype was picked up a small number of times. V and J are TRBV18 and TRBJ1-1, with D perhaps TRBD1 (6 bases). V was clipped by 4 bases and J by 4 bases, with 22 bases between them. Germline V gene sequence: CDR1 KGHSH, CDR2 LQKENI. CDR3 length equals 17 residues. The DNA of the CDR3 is TGTGCCAGCTCACGGCCGGGACAAATCCACTGGGGCACTGAAGCTTTCTTT. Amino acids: CASSRPGQIHWGTEAFF.

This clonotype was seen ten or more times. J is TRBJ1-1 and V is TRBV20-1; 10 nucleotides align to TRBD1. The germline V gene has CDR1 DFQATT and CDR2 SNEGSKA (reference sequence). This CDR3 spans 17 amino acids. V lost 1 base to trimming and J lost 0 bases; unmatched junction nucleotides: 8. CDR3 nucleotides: TGCAGTGCTAGAGGTCCCTATGGGACAGGGGTGAACACTGAAGCTTTCTTT. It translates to CSARGPYGTGVNTEAFF.

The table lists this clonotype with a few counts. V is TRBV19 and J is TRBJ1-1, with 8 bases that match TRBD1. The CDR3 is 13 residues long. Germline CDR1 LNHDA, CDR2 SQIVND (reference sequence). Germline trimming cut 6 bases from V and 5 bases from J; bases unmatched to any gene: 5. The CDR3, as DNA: TGTGCCAGTAGCCGGACAGGGAGGACTGAAGCTTTCTTT. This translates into CASSRTGRTEAFF.

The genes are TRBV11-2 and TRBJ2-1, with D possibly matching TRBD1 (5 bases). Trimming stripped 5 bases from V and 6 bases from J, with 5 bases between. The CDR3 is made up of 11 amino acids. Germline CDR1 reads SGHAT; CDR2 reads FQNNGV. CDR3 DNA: TGTGCCAGCAGCGGGGCCAATGAGCAGTTCTTC. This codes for CASSGANEQFF.

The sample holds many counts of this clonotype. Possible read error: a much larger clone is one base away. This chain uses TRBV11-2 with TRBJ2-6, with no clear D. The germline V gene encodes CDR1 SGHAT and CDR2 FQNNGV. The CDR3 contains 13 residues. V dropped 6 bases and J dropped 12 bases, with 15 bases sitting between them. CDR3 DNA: TGTGCCAGCAGGCCCTTTCGGCCCACCGTCCTGACTTTC. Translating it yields CASRPFRPTVLTF. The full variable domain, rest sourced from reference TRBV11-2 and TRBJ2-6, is EAGVAQSPRYKIIEKRQSVAFWCNPISGHATLYWYQQILGQGPKLLIQFQNNGVVDDSQLPKDRFSAERLKGVDSTLKIQPAKLEDSAVYLCASRPFRPTVLTFGAGSRLTVL.

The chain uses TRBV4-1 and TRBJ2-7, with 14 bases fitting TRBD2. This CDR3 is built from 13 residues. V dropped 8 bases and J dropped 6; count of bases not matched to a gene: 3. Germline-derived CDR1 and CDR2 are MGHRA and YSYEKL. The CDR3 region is CASSGLAGGEQYF. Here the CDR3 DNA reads TGCGCCAGCTCCGGACTAGCGGGGGGCGAGCAGTACTTC.

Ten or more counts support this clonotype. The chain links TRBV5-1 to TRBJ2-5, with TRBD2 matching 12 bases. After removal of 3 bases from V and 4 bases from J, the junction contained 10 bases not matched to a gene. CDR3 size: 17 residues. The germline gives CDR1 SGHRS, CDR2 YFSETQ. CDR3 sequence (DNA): TGCGCCAGCAGCTCCAGGGCTAGCGGGGGGGCCTTAGAGACCCAGTACTTC. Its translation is CASSSRASGGALETQYF.

CDR3 residues: CASSQTGDSYEQYF. The CDR3 region has the DNA TGCGCCAGCAGCCAAACAGGGGACTCCTACGAGCAGTACTTC. V and J are TRBV4-1 and TRBJ2-7; 7 bases agree with TRBD1. CDR3 size: 14 residues. The V segment lost 2 bases and the J segment 0 bases; nucleotides outside the gene matches: 1. Per germline, CDR1 MGHRA and CDR2 YSYEKL.